These 29 T cell receptor beta chains originate from one sample sequenced in a study of blood T cell repertoires in COVID-19. Clones were sequenced by immunoSEQ multiplex PCR, and TCRdb holds only the in-frame ones, with some missing. The repertoire holds about 360,000 clones, nearly 90% seen once, with more than 2% in the top ten. The sample consisted of PBMCs or T cells enriched from blood (not recorded which). Receptors were obtained from a woman aged 35 to 49 with acute COVID-19.

The rearrangement joins TRBV6-5 to TRBJ1-1, with TRBD1 as a possible D gene (5 bases). Germline V gene sequence: CDR1 MNHEY, CDR2 SVGAGI. This CDR3 is 14 amino acids long. V lost 5 bases and J lost 4, with 14 bases in between. DNA of the CDR3: TGTGCCAGCAGTATTCAGGGTGGAGCCACTGAAGCTTTCTTT. This sequence encodes CASSIQGGATEAFF.

The rearrangement joins TRBV3-1 (or the pseudogene TRBV3-2) to TRBJ2-3, with 10 bases lining up with TRBD2. This CDR3 spans 16 amino acids. Germline V gene data show CDR1 as LGHDT and CDR2 as YNNKEL (reference sequence). The V and J ends lost 3 bases and 4 bases, in that order; junction bases with no gene match: 7. CDR3: CASSHSSGGAPDTQYF. CDR3 DNA: TGTGCCAGCAGCCACTCTAGCGGGGGTGCCCCAGATACGCAGTATTTT.

The chain carries TRBV6-5 and TRBJ2-2; 8 bases line up with TRBD1. In germline, CDR1 is MNHEY, CDR2 SVGAGI. The ends lost 8 bases at V and 4 bases at J; junction bases unmatched: 9. The CDR3 is 15 residues long. CDR3 nucleotides: TGTGCCAGCCGAAGGACAGGGACGTCCACCGGGGAGCTGTTTTTT. Amino acid sequence: CASRRTGTSTGELFF.

The chain is built from TRBV7-9 and TRBJ2-2; D is possibly TRBD1 (6 bases). Germline CDR1 SEHNR, CDR2 FQNEAQ (reference sequence). The V end was cut by 4 bases, the J end by 1 base, with 13 bases between. The CDR3 covers 16 residues. Written as DNA, the CDR3 is TGTGCCAGCAGCTCAATACAGGGTCTGAACACCGGGGAGCTGTTTTTT. This codes for CASSSIQGLNTGELFF.

V is TRBV30 and J is TRBJ1-2, with D possibly being TRBD1 (6 bases). CDR3 length: 14 residues. V lost 3 bases and J lost 2, with 13 bases in between. Per the germline V gene, CDR1 is GTSNPN and CDR2 is SVGIG (reference sequence). This CDR3 reads CAWSNLGQNYGYTF. The DNA of the CDR3 is TGTGCCTGGAGCAATCTAGGACAGAACTATGGCTACACCTTC.

The gene calls are TRBV20-1 and TRBJ2-5; D unclear. Trimming cost V 5 bases and J 2 bases, with 6 bases left between them. The CDR3 has 11 amino acids. CDR1 and CDR2 from the germline V gene are DFQATT and SNEGSKA (reference sequence). The CDR3 loop reads CSAEHQETQYF. CDR3 coding DNA: TGCAGTGCTGAACATCAAGAGACCCAGTACTTC.

The chain uses TRBV19 and TRBJ1-5; 8 bases agree with TRBD1. The junction had 14 bases not matched to a gene; V was cut back by 5 bases and J by 5 bases. The germline CDR1 and CDR2 sequences are LNHDA and SQIVND (reference sequence). The CDR3 contains 17 residues. CDR3 coding DNA: TGTGCCAGTAGTGAGTATAAGGTCAGGGGGCGGCATCAGCCCCAGCATTTT. As protein: CASSEYKVRGRHQPQHF.

The genes are TRBV18 and TRBJ1-3; perhaps TRBD1 as D (5 bases). The CDR3 totals 15 residues. Germline V gives CDR1 KGHSH, CDR2 LQKENI. Trimming removed 3 bases at V and 1 base at J, with 10 bases between. CDR3 DNA sequence: TGTGCCAGCTCACCTGTAGGGGAATCTGGAAACACCATATATTTT. The encoded protein is CASSPVGESGNTIYF.

The chain links TRBV24-1 to TRBJ1-1; D is undetermined. V shed 11 bases and J shed 0 bases, with 15 bases lying between them. The CDR3 length is 14 residues. Germline CDR1 and CDR2: KGHDR and SFDVKD. The CDR3 DNA follows: TGTGCCATCCGACGGGGAATTTTGAACACTGAAGCTTTCTTT. It specifies CAIRRGILNTEAFF.

The J gene is TRBJ1-1, the V gene TRBV18; TRBD1 agrees at 8 bases. In germline, CDR1 is KGHSH, CDR2 LQKENI. The CDR3 is 15 residues long. Trimming removed 5 bases from V and 0 bases from J; junction bases left unmatched: 5. The CDR3 nucleotides read TGTGCCAGCTCAGGGACAGGCCCCGTGAACACTGAAGCTTTCTTT. It specifies CASSGTGPVNTEAFF.

This clone came up a few times. V is TRBV2 and J is TRBJ1-1; 8 positions agree with TRBD1. Per the germline V gene, CDR1 is SNHLY and CDR2 is FYNNEI. Trimming at V came to 6 bases and at J to 7 bases, leaving 7 bases not matched to a gene. The CDR3 totals 13 residues. CDR3 loop: CASRGDRLIEAFF. In nucleotides, the CDR3 is TGTGCCAGCAGGGGGGACAGGCTAATTGAAGCTTTCTTT.

The chain joins TRBV9 to TRBJ1-2; weak D call: TRBD1 (6 bases). The CDR3 totals 17 residues. Germline-derived CDR1 and CDR2 are SGDLS and YYNGEE. The V end lost 4 bases, the J end lost 6 bases, and 25 bases lay between the germline ends. CDR3 DNA sequence: TGTGCCAGCAGCCAAGTTGTTTCGCGGCAGGGGAATGATGGCTACACCTTC. Translating it yields CASSQVVSRQGNDGYTF. Combining the CDR3 with reference TRBV9 and TRBJ1-2 gives the whole variable domain DSGVTQTPKHLITATGQRVTLRCSPRSGDLSVYWYQQSLDQGLQFLIQYYNGEERAKGNILERFSAQQFPDLHSELNLSSLELGDSALYFCASSQVVSRQGNDGYTFGSGTRLTVV.

This chain joins TRBV4-1 and TRBJ1-2; the match to TRBD1 covers 8 bases. V trimming: 3 bases; J trimming: 2 bases; junction bases outside the gene matches: 8. This CDR3 region has 16 residues. Looked up from germline, CDR1 is MGHRA and CDR2 is YSYEKL. CDR3 loop: CASSHTGQGENYGYTF. The CDR3 nucleotides are TGCGCCAGCAGCCATACCGGACAGGGAGAGAACTATGGCTACACCTTC.

This CDR3 reads CASSQDPGGFGQTQYF. DNA of the CDR3: TGTGCCAGCAGCCAAGACCCCGGGGGGTTCGGGCAGACCCAGTACTTC. The rearrangement links TRBV3-1 (or the pseudogene TRBV3-2) to TRBJ2-5; 7 bases fit TRBD2. V dropped 0 bases and J dropped 6; count of bases not matched to a gene: 10. Germline assignment: CDR1 LGHDT and CDR2 YNNKEL (reference sequence). This CDR3 comprises 16 residues.

The V and J genes are TRBV20-1 and TRBJ1-2, with D possibly TRBD1 on 6 matching bases. Trimming removed 6 bases from V and 12 bases from J, with 14 bases in between. This CDR3 contains 10 residues. The V gene's germline CDR1 is DFQATT and CDR2 SNEGSKA (reference sequence). The DNA of the CDR3 is TGCAGTGCAGACAATACAGGGAACACCTTC. It translates to CSADNTGNTF.

The chain couples TRBV30 to TRBJ1-2; TRBD1 might be the D (5 bases). Deletions cut 4 bases from V and 0 bases from J, with 9 bases between. The CDR3 loop spans 13 amino acids. CDR1 GTSNPN and CDR2 SVGIG come from the germline V gene (reference sequence). The CDR3, as DNA: TGTGCCTGGAAAGGGGAAGCTAACTATGGCTACACCTTC. Translation gives CAWKGEANYGYTF.

The chain links TRBV10-1 to TRBJ1-1; D is unclear. The CDR3 consists of 14 residues. Trimming stripped 8 bases from V and 3 bases from J, with 16 bases between. CDR1 WNHNN and CDR2 SYGVQD come from the germline V gene (reference sequence). The CDR3 sequence: CASRRRRVDTEAFF. The CDR3 DNA reads as TGCGCCAGCCGCCGACGTCGGGTTGACACTGAAGCTTTCTTT.

In regard to this clone: At one end, the junction sequence differs from germline, possibly due to a read error. This chain joins TRBV5-1 and TRBJ1-5; D remains unclear. CDR3 size: 14 residues. Germline CDR1 and CDR2: SGHRS and YFSETQ. The CDR3 sequence is CASSNDPSTQPQHF. CDR3 in DNA: TGCGCCAGCAGCAATGACCCTAGCACTCAGCCCCAGCATTTT.

The chain has TRBV6-2 or TRBV6-3 and TRBJ1-1; the D is unclear. V was pared by 7 bases and J by 0 bases, with 9 bases between. Germline V CDR1 and CDR2: MNHEY, SVGEGT. The CDR3 length is 13 residues. CDR3 loop: CASTPFLNTEAFF. In DNA form, the CDR3 reads TGTGCCAGCACCCCTTTCTTGAACACTGAAGCTTTCTTT.

The J gene is TRBJ1-2, the V gene TRBV29-1; 8 bases align to TRBD1. The CDR3 has 13 amino acids. The germline CDR1 and CDR2 sequences are SQVTM and ANQGSEA. The V segment lost 2 bases and the J segment 3 bases; nucleotides outside the gene matches: 2. CDR3 DNA sequence: TGCAGCGTTGAATCGGACAGGGACTATGGCTACACCTTC. Amino acid sequence: CSVESDRDYGYTF.

The J gene is TRBJ1-2, the V gene TRBV29-1; D gene uncertain. This CDR3 is 12 amino acids long. Trimming stripped 8 bases from V and 7 bases from J, with 17 bases between. Germline V gene lookup returns CDR1 SQVTM and CDR2 ANQGSEA. This chain's CDR3 is CSISTSQRGYTF. CDR3 nucleotides: TGCAGCATAAGCACCTCTCAGCGTGGCTACACCTTC. The full variable domain, its missing parts supplied by reference TRBV29-1 and TRBJ1-2, is SAVISQKPSRDICQRGTSLTIQCQVDSQVTMMFWYRQQPGQSLTLIATANQGSEATYESGFVIDKFPISRPNLTFSTLTVSNMSPEDSSIYLCSISTSQRGYTFGSGTRLTVV.

A single count supports this clone. The chain uses TRBV6-5 and TRBJ1-4; possibly TRBD1 for D (5 bases). The length of the CDR3 is 13 residues. The germline CDR1 and CDR2 sequences are MNHEY and SVGAGI. V lost 5 bases and J 4 bases, leaving 8 bases between the germline ends. The chain's CDR3 is CASSMDNNEKLFF. The CDR3 DNA is TGTGCCAGCAGTATGGACAATAATGAAAAACTGTTTTTT.

The rearrangement joins TRBV29-1 to TRBJ2-3; D is perhaps TRBD1 (9 bases). The CDR3 length is 16 residues. Trimming took off 6 bases at V and 2 bases at J, with 21 bases between the two ends. CDR1 and CDR2 from the germline V gene are SQVTM and ANQGSEA. CDR3 residues: CSVRGDRVRNTDTQYF. The CDR3 DNA follows: TGCAGCGTGCGGGGGGACAGGGTGAGAAACACAGATACGCAGTATTTT.

The rearrangement uses TRBV5-4 and TRBJ2-3; the D gene is possibly TRBD2 (6 bases). Trimming removed 0 bases from V and 0 bases from J, with 8 bases in between. Germline V gene data show CDR1 as SGHNT and CDR2 as YYREEE (reference sequence). The CDR3 is 15 amino acids. This CDR3 is CASSLVAGSTDTQYF. In DNA, the CDR3 is TGTGCCAGCAGCTTGGTGGCGGGGAGCACAGATACGCAGTATTTT.

This rearrangement joins TRBV29-1 to TRBJ1-1; 7 nucleotides match TRBD1. The CDR3 loop spans 10 amino acids. CDR1 is SQVTM, CDR2 ANQGSEA, per germline. V lost 7 bases and J lost 6; bases outside the gene matches: 2. The CDR3 region has the DNA TGCAGCGCTGGGACAGCTGAAGCTTTCTTT. This gives the protein CSAGTAEAFF.

V is TRBV6-1 and J is TRBJ1-1; D is uncertain. This CDR3 has 13 amino acids. CDR1 is MNHNS, CDR2 SASEGT, per germline. Trimming removed 3 bases at V and 5 bases at J, with 10 bases between. The CDR3 loop is CASSDSPGTEAFF. The CDR3 coding sequence is TGTGCCAGCAGTGACAGCCCGGGAACTGAAGCTTTCTTT.

The V call is TRBV10-3, the J call TRBJ2-3; no definite D call. The CDR3 extends over 15 amino acids. V lost 3 bases and J 0 bases, leaving 10 bases between the germline ends. Germline V gene data show CDR1 as ENHRY and CDR2 as SYGVKD. This CDR3 reads CAISDGDFSTDTQYF. CDR3 DNA: TGTGCCATCAGTGACGGAGACTTTAGCACAGATACGCAGTATTTT.

This clone appeared once. V usage is TRBV5-1 and J usage is TRBJ1-1; TRBD1 matches 8 bases. Germline values: CDR1 SGHRS, CDR2 YFSETQ. This CDR3 has 15 amino acids. V trimming: 4 bases; J trimming: 1 base; junction bases outside the gene matches: 6. CDR3 bases: TGCGCCAGCAGCCCCTGGACAGGGCAGAACACTGAAGCTTTCTTT. It is translated as CASSPWTGQNTEAFF. The variable domain in full, completed from reference TRBV5-1 and TRBJ1-1, reads KAGVTQTPRYLIKTRGQQVTLSCSPISGHRSVSWYQQTPGQGLQFLFEYFSETQRNKGNFPGRFSGRQFSNSRSEMNVSTLELGDSALYLCASSPWTGQNTEAFFGQGTRLTVV.

This chain connects TRBV5-1 to TRBJ1-3; D might be TRBD1 (6 bases). In germline, CDR1 is SGHRS, CDR2 YFSETQ. The CDR3 extends over 14 amino acids. Trimming stripped 1 base from V and 4 bases from J, with 9 bases between. CDR3 nucleotides: TGCGCCAGCAGCTTGTCCACAGGGGGAAACACCATATATTTT. Protein product: CASSLSTGGNTIYF. Full variable domain (outside the CDR3, taken from reference TRBV5-1 and TRBJ1-3): KAGVTQTPRYLIKTRGQQVTLSCSPISGHRSVSWYQQTPGQGLQFLFEYFSETQRNKGNFPGRFSGRQFSNSRSEMNVSTLELGDSALYLCASSLSTGGNTIYFGEGSWLTVV.